This is a list of T cell receptor beta chains from one sample in a study of T cell changes during pregnancy in multiple sclerosis. Repertoires were generated with immunoSEQ multiplex PCR, while TCRdb's copy carries only in-frame clones and drops some. The sample consists of about 59,000 clones, roughly 95% of them appearing once. Sample: CD4+ T cells from peripheral blood mononuclear cells, taken before pregnancy. The receptors derive from a female donor with multiple sclerosis, enrolled in a pregnancy study. Each CDR3 is given with its conserved first and last residue. Each record gives: J gene, V gene, CDR3 protein.

>TRBJ2-1|TRBV28
CASSEPSGLAGVNEQFF
>TRBJ2-7|TRBV5-1
CASSLYRESYEQYF
>TRBJ1-4|TRBV18
CASSPLDRGEKLFF
>TRBJ1-2|TRBV5-3
CARSLLLGYTF
>TRBJ2-2|TRBV5-3
CARSLGAQGVDTGELFF
>TRBJ1-5|TRBV9
CASSAGTGYQPQHF
>TRBJ2-1|TRBV7-2
CASSLGGTGGDYNEQFF
>TRBJ2-7|TRBV29-1
CSAGGVGDYEQYF
>TRBJ2-7|TRBV7-2
CASSLRVVYEQYF
>TRBJ2-1|TRBV29-1
CSVLAERWYNEQFF
>TRBJ2-5|TRBV29-1
CSVARTSGRGKGETQYF
>TRBJ2-7|TRBV27
CASSRAGVGAYEQYF
>TRBJ2-7|TRBV11-3
CASSSNSGSTHEQYF
>TRBJ2-3|TRBV7-2
CASSSDSGRVGNTQYF
>TRBJ2-1|TRBV7-9
CASSQTLAGEYNEQFF
>TRBJ2-1|TRBV30
CAWQGGLVMGSYNEQFF
>TRBJ1-1|TRBV6-1
CASSVRTGGYTEAFF
>TRBJ2-3|TRBV7-9
CASSLLAGLTDTQYF
>TRBJ2-6|TRBV2
CASSDSGGIGANVLTF
>TRBJ2-5|TRBV7-9
CASSSTSGKVETQYF
>TRBJ2-7|TRBV10-3
CAISQQFRPYEQYF
>TRBJ1-1|TRBV7-6
CASSSEAGGNTEAFF
>TRBJ1-5|TRBV6-5
CASSYSNGDNQPQHF
>TRBJ2-5|TRBV15
CATSRDQGFQETQYF
>TRBJ2-1|TRBV4-2
CASSQGGGAGPYNEQFF
>TRBJ2-3|TRBV5-1
CASSATSGITDTQYF
>TRBJ2-3|TRBV4-1
CASSQVGQGTDTQYF
>TRBJ2-7|TRBV29-1
CSVDAGTDYEQYF
>TRBJ2-4|TRBV5-8
CASSVEQVQYF
>TRBJ2-6|TRBV18
CASSPLGGGLGANVLTF
>TRBJ1-2|TRBV12-2
CASRLLVPDYGYTF
>NA|TRBV6-1
CASSVPQGAGSELFF
>TRBJ2-5|TRBV7-7
CASSYRGSETQYF
>TRBJ2-2|TRBV28
CASSLKWLGSSGRRNTGELFF
>TRBJ1-5|TRBV27
CASSSQGEIRNQPQHF
>TRBJ2-1|TRBV28
CASSFLAGGPIGVNEQFF
>TRBJ2-1|TRBV11-3
CASSLGEGRDNEQFF
>TRBJ1-4|TRBV19
CASSAYTGQGNEKLFF
>TRBJ2-7|TRBV5-4
CASSLGREISYEQYF
>TRBJ2-3|TRBV18
CASSPYDRSSTDTQYF
>TRBJ1-2|TRBV2
CASSEGTARYGYTF
>TRBJ1-4|TRBV19
CASTAGQVLNAREKLFF
>TRBJ2-5|TRBV30
CAWSSTNRFQETQYF
>TRBJ2-1|TRBV2
CASREQGPGYEQFF